A single sample is the source of the 19 T cell receptor beta chains below, sequenced in a study of response to subunit inactivated influenza vaccine. TCRdb re-analysed the RT-PCR reads in MiXCR, keeping a single row per CDR3 protein. The sample lists about 520,000 distinct CDR3 sequences; approximately 6.9% were seen once. The sample in question was PBMCs from blood, obtained about 24 months after vaccination. The receptors derive from a man aged 50-75 years who received an inactivated influenza vaccine.

This clonotype was detected only a few times. The rearrangement links TRBV6-6 to TRBJ2-5, with D uncertain. The CDR3 loop spans 13 amino acids. V gave up 2 bases and J gave up 1 base, with 5 bases separating them. The V gene's germline CDR1 is MNHNY and CDR2 SVGAGI (reference sequence). The CDR3 DNA reads TGTGCCAGCAGTTACGCCAGCCAAGAGACCCAGTACTTC. It translates to CASSYASQETQYF.

The V and J genes are TRBV30 and TRBJ2-4; D possibly matches TRBD1 or TRBD2 (6 bases each). The CDR3 consists of 12 residues. The V and J ends lost 0 bases and 9 bases respectively, with 9 bases between them. CDR1 is GTSNPN and CDR2 is SVGIG in the germline V gene (reference sequence). The CDR3 protein is CAWSVEGGIQYF. The CDR3 bases are TGTGCCTGGAGTGTTGAGGGGGGCATTCAGTACTTC.

The V and J genes are TRBV12-3 or TRBV12-4 and TRBJ1-2; possible D gene TRBD1, 6 bases. The V gene lost 6 bases and the J gene lost 3 bases, with 14 bases spanning the gap. The CDR3 is made up of 14 amino acids. The CDR3 loop is CASSRQEGDYGYTF. The CDR3 DNA sequence: TGTGCCAGCAGCAGACAGGAGGGCGACTATGGCTACACCTTC.

The table lists this clonotype with a few counts. The CDR3 DNA reads as TGTGCCAGCAGTTCCCTGAACGAGCAGTACTTC. Translating gives CASSSLNEQYF. The gene calls are TRBV12-3 or TRBV12-4 and TRBJ2-7; D remains ambiguous. CDR3 length equals 11 residues. V was clipped by 4 bases and J by 5 bases, with 6 bases between them.

The chain joins TRBV6-2 or TRBV6-3 to TRBJ2-1; the match to TRBD2 covers 8 bases. V lost 7 bases, J lost 1 base, and 9 bases stayed unmatched. CDR1 is MNHEY, CDR2 SVGEGT, per germline. CDR3 length equals 16 residues. The CDR3 DNA is TGTGCCAGCACCCTTTTCGCGGGGGGATCCTACAATGAGCAGTTCTTC. Its protein is CASTLFAGGSYNEQFF.

The rearrangement uses TRBV29-1 and TRBJ2-2; tentatively, D is TRBD2 (5 bases). This CDR3 region has 11 residues. Trimming stripped 7 bases from V and 3 bases from J, with 6 bases between. CDR1 is SQVTM and CDR2 is ANQGSEA in the germline V gene. In nucleotides, the CDR3 is TGCAGCGCGAGGGACACCGGGGAGCTGTTTTTT. It yields the protein CSARDTGELFF.

CDR3 in DNA: TGTGCCAGCAGTTTCAGGCCATACGATCAGCCCCAGCATTTT. Amino acid sequence: CASSFRPYDQPQHF. The chain joins TRBV12-3 or TRBV12-4 to TRBJ1-5, with D unclear. Trimming took 3 bases from V and 5 from J, leaving 11 bases between them. The length of the CDR3 is 14 residues.

This clonotype was counted a few times. V usage is TRBV20-1 and J usage is TRBJ2-7; TRBD2 is a possible D gene (5 bases). V shed 3 bases and J shed 3 bases, with 9 bases lying between them. Germline V gene lookup returns CDR1 DFQATT and CDR2 SNEGSKA (reference sequence). The CDR3 contains 12 residues. CDR3 amino acids: CSASPGLYEQYF. CDR3 coding DNA: TGCAGTGCTAGCCCAGGACTCTACGAGCAGTACTTC.

This clonotype was observed a few times. The V gene is TRBV20-1, the J gene TRBJ2-3; TRBD2 agrees at 8 bases. The CDR3 length is 20 residues. Germline values: CDR1 DFQATT, CDR2 SNEGSKA (reference sequence). V lost 1 base to trimming and J lost 2 bases; unmatched junction nucleotides: 20. Here the CDR3 reads CSARVPPGAGAPGPTDTQYF. The CDR3 nucleotides read TGCAGTGCTAGAGTCCCCCCCGGAGCGGGGGCCCCCGGACCCACAGATACGCAGTATTTT.

The chain links TRBV7-9 to TRBJ1-5; D might be TRBD1 (6 bases). The CDR3 contains 11 residues. The germline V gene encodes CDR1 SEHNR and CDR2 FQNEAQ (reference sequence). The V end was cut by 9 bases, the J end by 4 bases, with 7 bases between. The CDR3 DNA follows: TGTGCCAGAGGGGGAAATCAGCCCCAGCATTTT. Protein product: CARGGNQPQHF.

The chain has TRBV27 and TRBJ2-7; either TRBD1 or TRBD2 may fit D (5 bases each). CDR3 size: 15 residues. Germline V lookup: CDR1 MNHEY, CDR2 SMNVEV (reference sequence). V lost 6 bases to trimming and J lost 0 bases, with 15 bases between them. This CDR3 reads CASSPYGGSSYEQYF. CDR3 bases: TGTGCCAGCAGCCCCTATGGGGGAAGCTCCTACGAGCAGTACTTC.

This clonotype has more than one count but fewer than ten. The V call is TRBV28, the J call TRBJ1-2, with a tentative D call TRBD1 (5 bases). This CDR3 region has 13 residues. V gave up 2 bases and J gave up 7 bases, with 11 bases separating them. Germline CDR1 and CDR2: MDHEN and SYDVKM. CDR3 DNA sequence: TGTGCCAGCAGTTTAATCAGGGTTGGTGGCTACACCTTC. This sequence encodes CASSLIRVGGYTF.

This clonotype was found many times. The genes are TRBV7-2 and TRBJ2-7, with 7 bases that match TRBD2. V shed 2 bases and J 6 bases; nucleotides not matched to a gene: 4. The CDR3 length is 13 residues. From germline, CDR1 is SGHTA and CDR2 FQGNSA. The CDR3 is CASSLLSSGEQYF. The CDR3 DNA reads as TGTGCCAGCAGCTTATTGTCTAGCGGCGAGCAGTACTTC. The full variable domain, with the rest looked up from reference TRBV7-2 and TRBJ2-7, is GAGVSQSPSNKVTEKGKDVELRCDPISGHTALYWYRQSLGQGLEFLIYFQGNSAPDKSGLPSDRFSAERTGGSVSTLTIQRTQQEDSAVYLCASSLLSSGEQYFGPGTRLTVT.

This clonotype was found a few times. The DNA of the CDR3 is TGTGCCAGCAGCCAAGGGCTGCTCCGGGACACGAGGGAGTACTTC. This sequence encodes CASSQGLLRDTREYF. The chain recombines TRBV3-1 with TRBJ2-7; a weak D match, TRBD1 (6 bases). The CDR3 runs to 15 residues. Trimming left V 1 base short and J 11 bases short, with 21 bases between. From germline, CDR1 is LGHDT and CDR2 YNNKEL (reference sequence).

The V call is TRBV11-2, the J call TRBJ1-4; TRBD1 aligns across 9 bases. V gave up 11 bases and J gave up 11 bases; unmatched junction bases: 15. Looked up from germline, CDR1 is SGHAT and CDR2 is FQNNGV. CDR3 length equals 14 residues. DNA for the CDR3: TGTGCCTTAAAGAGACAGGGGGAAATAGAGAAACTGTTTTTT. It encodes CALKRQGEIEKLFF.

This sequence joins TRBV4-3 and TRBJ2-2, with 7 positions matching TRBD2. CDR3 length: 14 residues. After removal of 3 bases from V and 4 bases from J, the junction contained 2 bases not matched to a gene. Germline-derived CDR1 and CDR2 are LGHNA and YSLEER. CDR3 residues: CASSQTSRTGELFF. In DNA form, the CDR3 reads TGCGCCAGCAGCCAGACTAGCCGCACCGGGGAGCTGTTTTTT.

V is TRBV10-3 and J is TRBJ2-7; D perhaps matches TRBD1 (5 bases). The CDR3 consists of 16 residues. Germline-derived CDR1 and CDR2 are ENHRY and SYGVKD. V was shortened by 0 bases and J by 2 bases, with 14 bases between the two germline ends. CDR3 sequence reads: CAISESGQGTTYEQYF. The CDR3 DNA follows: TGTGCCATCAGTGAGTCTGGGCAGGGCACCACCTACGAGCAGTACTTC.

This chain's CDR3 is CSVEIHPGLAGDNEQFF. In DNA, the CDR3 is TGCAGCGTTGAAATCCACCCGGGACTAGCGGGGGACAATGAGCAGTTCTTC. The J gene is TRBJ2-1, the V gene TRBV29-1, with 14 positions matching TRBD2. CDR1 and CDR2 from the germline V gene are SQVTM and ANQGSEA. This CDR3 spans 17 amino acids. Trimming at V came to 2 bases and at J to 5 bases, leaving 8 bases not matched to a gene.

There are many counts of this clonotype. The rearrangement links TRBV7-9 to TRBJ2-2; TRBD1 agrees at 8 bases. With V trimmed by 8 bases and J by 4 bases, 9 bases remained unmatched. This CDR3 is 15 amino acids long. The germline V gene encodes CDR1 SEHNR and CDR2 FQNEAQ (reference sequence). CDR3 in DNA: TGTGCCAGCCTACCCGGGACAGGCATCACCGGGGAGCTGTTTTTT. It yields the protein CASLPGTGITGELFF. Full variable domain (outside the CDR3, taken from reference TRBV7-9 and TRBJ2-2): DTGVSQNPRHKITKRGQNVTFRCDPISEHNRLYWYRQTLGQGPEFLTYFQNEAQLEKSRLLSDRFSAERPKGSFSTLEIQRTEQGDSAMYLCASLPGTGITGELFFGEGSRLTVL.